The TCR beta chain under discussion was sequenced for a study of spatial heterogeneity in lung cancer. Turning to the study itself: A T cell module score from matched bulk RNA-seq correlated strongly with TCR transcript counts in tumor regions. Study results and limitations: Tumors with more nonsynonymous mutations had more expanded intratumoral alpha and beta TCRs. Nonsynonymous mutations, ubiquitous and regional, were tracked respectively by counts of ubiquitous and regional expanded TCRs.

Germline V lookup: CDR1 DFQATT, CDR2 SNEGSKA (reference sequence). This CDR3 is built from 15 residues. The V end lost 2 bases, the J end lost 3 bases, and 14 bases lay between the germline ends. As for time point: sample taken at primary tumor resection. The authors sequenced whole RNA from tumor, nontumor lung or frozen PBMC without sorting. This clonotype was counted many times. Its antigen is undetermined. This beta chain came through as a stray read in a library set up for alpha chains, and its size says little. TCRdb re-called the 5' RACE reads through MiXCR, storing one row per CDR3 protein. The sample shows several thousand distinct CDR3 sequences, roughly 7.6% of them seen only once.

The chain has TRBV20-1 and TRBJ1-5, with a tentative D call TRBD1 (5 bases). The TCR sequence derives from a female donor with early-stage non-small cell lung cancer. The specimen comprised lung tumor tissue, sampled at surgery. CDR3 sequence: CSARNPLGVNQPQHF. As DNA, the CDR3 is TGCAGTGCTAGAAATCCCCTGGGGGTCAATCAGCCCCAGCATTTT.